What follows describes a single TCR beta chain. CDR3 length equals 14 residues. Germline V lookup: CDR1 WNHNN, CDR2 SYGVQD (reference sequence). V was cut by 0 bases and J by 9 bases, with 12 bases left in between. The record originates from a study of blood T cell repertoires in COVID-19. Assay: immunoSEQ multiplex PCR; the TCRdb copy retains only in-frame clones and omits some. Here the sample spans approximately 210,000 clones, around four fifths being singletons. Sequences were obtained from PBMCs or T cells enriched from blood (not recorded which). This receptor was identified in a middle-aged man who had recovered from COVID-19. The J gene is TRBJ1-3, the V gene TRBV10-1; D is unclear. CDR3: CASSESLRSGTIYF. CDR3 in DNA: TGCGCCAGCAGTGAGTCGTTACGGTCCGGCACCATATATTTT.